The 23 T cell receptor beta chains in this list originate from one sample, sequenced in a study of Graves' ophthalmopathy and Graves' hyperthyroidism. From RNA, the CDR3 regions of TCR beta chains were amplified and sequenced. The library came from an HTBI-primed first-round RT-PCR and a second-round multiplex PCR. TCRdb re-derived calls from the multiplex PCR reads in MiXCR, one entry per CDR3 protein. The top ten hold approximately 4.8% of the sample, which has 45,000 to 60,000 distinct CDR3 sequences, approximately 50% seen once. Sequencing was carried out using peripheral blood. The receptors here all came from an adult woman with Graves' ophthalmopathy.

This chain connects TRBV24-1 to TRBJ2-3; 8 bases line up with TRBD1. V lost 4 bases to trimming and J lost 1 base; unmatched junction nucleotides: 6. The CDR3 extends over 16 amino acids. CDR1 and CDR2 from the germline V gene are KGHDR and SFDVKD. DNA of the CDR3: TGTGCCACCAGTGAACCCGGACAGGGACGCACAGATACGCAGTATTTT. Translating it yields CATSEPGQGRTDTQYF.

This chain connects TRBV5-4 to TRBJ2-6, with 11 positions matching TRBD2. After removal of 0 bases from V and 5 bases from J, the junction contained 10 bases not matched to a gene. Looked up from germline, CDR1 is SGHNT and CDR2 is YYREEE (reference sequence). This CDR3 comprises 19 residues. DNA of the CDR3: TGTGCCAGCAGCTTGGCCGGGCGGGAGACTAGCGGGAGGGCCAACGTCCTGACTTTC. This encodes CASSLAGRETSGRANVLTF. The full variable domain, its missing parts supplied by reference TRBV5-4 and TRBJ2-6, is ETGVTQSPTHLIKTRGQQVTLRCSSQSGHNTVSWYQQALGQGPQFIFQYYREEENGRGNFPPRFSGLQFPNYSSELNVNALELDDSALYLCASSLAGRETSGRANVLTFGAGSRLTVL.

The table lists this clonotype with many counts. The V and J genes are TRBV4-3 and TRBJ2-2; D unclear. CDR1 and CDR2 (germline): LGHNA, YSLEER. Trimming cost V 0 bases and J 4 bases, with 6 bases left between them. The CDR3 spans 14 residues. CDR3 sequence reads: CASSQDPITGELFF. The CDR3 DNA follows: TGCGCCAGCAGCCAAGATCCCATCACCGGGGAGCTGTTTTTT.

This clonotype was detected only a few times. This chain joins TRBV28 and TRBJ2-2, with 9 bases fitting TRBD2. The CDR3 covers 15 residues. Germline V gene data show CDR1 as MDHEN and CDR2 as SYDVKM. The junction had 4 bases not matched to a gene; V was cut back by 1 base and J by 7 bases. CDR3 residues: CASSLSEREDGELFF. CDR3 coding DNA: TGTGCCAGCAGTTTATCGGAGCGGGAGGACGGGGAGCTGTTTTTT.

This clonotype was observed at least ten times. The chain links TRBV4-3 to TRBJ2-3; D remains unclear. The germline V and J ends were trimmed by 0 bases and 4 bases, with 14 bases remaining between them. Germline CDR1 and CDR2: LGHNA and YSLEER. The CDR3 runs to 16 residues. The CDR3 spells CASSQEWLNGPDTQYF. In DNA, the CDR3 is TGCGCCAGCAGCCAAGAATGGTTAAATGGCCCAGATACGCAGTATTTT.

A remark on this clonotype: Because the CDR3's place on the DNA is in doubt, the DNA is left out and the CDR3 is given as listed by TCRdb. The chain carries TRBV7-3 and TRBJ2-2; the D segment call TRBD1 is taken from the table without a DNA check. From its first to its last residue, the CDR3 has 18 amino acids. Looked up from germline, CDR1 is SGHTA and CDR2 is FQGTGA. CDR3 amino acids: CASSLSQQETQYFGELFF.

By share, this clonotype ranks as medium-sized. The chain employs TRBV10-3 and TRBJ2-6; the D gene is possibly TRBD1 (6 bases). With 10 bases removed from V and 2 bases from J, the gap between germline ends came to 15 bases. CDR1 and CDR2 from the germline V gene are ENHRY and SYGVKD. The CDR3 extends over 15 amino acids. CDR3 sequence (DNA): TGTGCCAGTCGCGCCGGGACAACTGGGGCCAACGTCCTGACTTTC. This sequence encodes CASRAGTTGANVLTF.

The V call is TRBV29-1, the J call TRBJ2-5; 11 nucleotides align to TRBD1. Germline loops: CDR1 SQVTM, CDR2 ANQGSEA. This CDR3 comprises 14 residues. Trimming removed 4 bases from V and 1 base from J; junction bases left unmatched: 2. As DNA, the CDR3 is TGCAGCGTTGCCGGGACAGGGGGCCAAGAGACCCAGTACTTC. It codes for CSVAGTGGQETQYF. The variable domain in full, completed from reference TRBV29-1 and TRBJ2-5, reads SAVISQKPSRDICQRGTSLTIQCQVDSQVTMMFWYRQQPGQSLTLIATANQGSEATYESGFVIDKFPISRPNLTFSTLTVSNMSPEDSSIYLCSVAGTGGQETQYFGPGTRLLVL.

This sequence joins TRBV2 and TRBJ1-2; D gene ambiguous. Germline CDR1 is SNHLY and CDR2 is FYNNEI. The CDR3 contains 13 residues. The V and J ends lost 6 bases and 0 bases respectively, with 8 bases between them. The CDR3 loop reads CASRPGTNYGYTF. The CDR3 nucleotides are TGTGCCAGCAGGCCGGGAACTAACTATGGCTACACCTTC.

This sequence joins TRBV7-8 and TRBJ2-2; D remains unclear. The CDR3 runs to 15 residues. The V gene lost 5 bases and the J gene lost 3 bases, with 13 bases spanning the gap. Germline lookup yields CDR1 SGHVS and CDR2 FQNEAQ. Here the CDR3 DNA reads TGTGCCAGCAGCCCTCTGCTGGAGTACACCGGGGAGCTGTTTTTT. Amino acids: CASSPLLEYTGELFF. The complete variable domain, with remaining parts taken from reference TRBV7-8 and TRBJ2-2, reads GAGVSQSPRYKVAKRGQDVALRCDPISGHVSLFWYQQALGQGPEFLTYFQNEAQLDKSGLPSDRFFAERPEGSVSTLKIQRTQQEDSAVYLCASSPLLEYTGELFFGEGSRLTVL.

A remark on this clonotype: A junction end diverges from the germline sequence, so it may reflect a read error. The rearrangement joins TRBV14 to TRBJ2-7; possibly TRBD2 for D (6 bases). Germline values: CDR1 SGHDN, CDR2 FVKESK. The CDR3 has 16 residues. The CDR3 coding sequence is TGTGCCAGCAGCCCTGGGATGGCGGGACGTCTTTACGAGCAGTACTTT. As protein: CASSPGMAGRLYEQYF.

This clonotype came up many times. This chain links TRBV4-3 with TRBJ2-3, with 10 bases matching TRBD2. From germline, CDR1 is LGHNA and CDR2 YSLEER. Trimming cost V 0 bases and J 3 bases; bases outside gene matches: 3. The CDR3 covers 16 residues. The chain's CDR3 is CASSQETSGNTDTQYF. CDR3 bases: TGCGCCAGCAGCCAAGAAACTAGCGGGAATACAGATACGCAGTATTTT.

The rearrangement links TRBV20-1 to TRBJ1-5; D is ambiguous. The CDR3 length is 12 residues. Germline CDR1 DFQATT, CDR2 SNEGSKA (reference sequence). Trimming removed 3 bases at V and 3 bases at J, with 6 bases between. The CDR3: CSARTFNQPQHF. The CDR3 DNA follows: TGCAGTGCTAGGACTTTCAATCAGCCCCAGCATTTT.

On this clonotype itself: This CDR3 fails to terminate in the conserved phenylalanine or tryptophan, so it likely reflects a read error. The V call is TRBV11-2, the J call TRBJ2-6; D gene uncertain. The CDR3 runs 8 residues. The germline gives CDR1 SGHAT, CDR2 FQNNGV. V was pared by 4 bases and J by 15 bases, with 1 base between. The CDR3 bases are TGTGCCAGCAGCTCCCTGACTAGC. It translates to CASSSLTS.

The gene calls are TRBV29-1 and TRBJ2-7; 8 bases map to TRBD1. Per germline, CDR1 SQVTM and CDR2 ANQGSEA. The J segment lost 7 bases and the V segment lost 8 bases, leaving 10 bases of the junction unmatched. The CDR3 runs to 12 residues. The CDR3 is CSIRQGAGEQYF. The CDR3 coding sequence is TGCAGCATACGTCAGGGGGCTGGAGAGCAGTACTTC.

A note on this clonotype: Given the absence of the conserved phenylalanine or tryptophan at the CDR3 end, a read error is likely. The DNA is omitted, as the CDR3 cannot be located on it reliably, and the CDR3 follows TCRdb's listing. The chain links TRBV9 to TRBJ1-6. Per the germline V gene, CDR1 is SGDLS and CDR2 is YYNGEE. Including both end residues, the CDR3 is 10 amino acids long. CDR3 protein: CASSPITTTS.

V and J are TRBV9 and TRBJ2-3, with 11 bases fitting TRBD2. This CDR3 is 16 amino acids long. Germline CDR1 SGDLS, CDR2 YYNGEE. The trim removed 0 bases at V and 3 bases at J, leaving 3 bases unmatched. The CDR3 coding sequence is TGTGCCAGCAGCGTAGCTACTAGCGGGGGTACAGATACGCAGTATTTT. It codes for CASSVATSGGTDTQYF. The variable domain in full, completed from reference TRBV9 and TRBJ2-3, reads DSGVTQTPKHLITATGQRVTLRCSPRSGDLSVYWYQQSLDQGLQFLIQYYNGEERAKGNILERFSAQQFPDLHSELNLSSLELGDSALYFCASSVATSGGTDTQYFGPGTRLTVL.

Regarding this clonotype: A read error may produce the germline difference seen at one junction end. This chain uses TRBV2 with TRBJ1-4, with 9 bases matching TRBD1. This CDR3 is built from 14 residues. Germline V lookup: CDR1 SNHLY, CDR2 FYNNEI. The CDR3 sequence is CASRPGQGNGKLFF. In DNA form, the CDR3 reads TGCGCCAGCAGACCGGGACAGGGAAATGGAAAACTGTTTTTT.

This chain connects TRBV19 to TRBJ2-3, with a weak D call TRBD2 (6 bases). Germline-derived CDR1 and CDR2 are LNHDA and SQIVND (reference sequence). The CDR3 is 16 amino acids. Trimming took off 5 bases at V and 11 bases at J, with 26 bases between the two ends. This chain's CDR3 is CASSHRGTSAIIGQYF. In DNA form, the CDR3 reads TGTGCCAGTAGTCACCGCGGGACTTCGGCAATTATAGGGCAGTATTTT.

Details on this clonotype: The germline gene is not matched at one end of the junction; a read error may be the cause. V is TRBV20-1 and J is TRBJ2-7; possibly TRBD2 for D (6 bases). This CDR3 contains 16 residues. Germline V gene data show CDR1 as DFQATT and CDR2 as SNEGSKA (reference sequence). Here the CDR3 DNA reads TGCAGTGCTAGAGATGTGGGAGGAGCCGGGTCCTGCGAGCAGTACTTC. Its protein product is CSARDVGGAGSCEQYF.

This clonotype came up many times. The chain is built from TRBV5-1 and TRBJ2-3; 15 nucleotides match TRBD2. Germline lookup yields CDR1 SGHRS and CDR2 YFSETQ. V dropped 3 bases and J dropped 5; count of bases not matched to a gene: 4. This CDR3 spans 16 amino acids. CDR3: CASSSGLAGGLDTQYF. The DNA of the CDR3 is TGCGCCAGCAGCTCCGGACTAGCGGGAGGGTTAGATACGCAGTATTTT.

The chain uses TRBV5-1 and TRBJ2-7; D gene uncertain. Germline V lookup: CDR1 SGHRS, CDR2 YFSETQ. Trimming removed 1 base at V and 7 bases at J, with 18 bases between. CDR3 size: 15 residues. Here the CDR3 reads CASSLLSAGVKEQYF. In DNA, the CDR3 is TGCGCCAGCAGCTTGTTGTCGGCCGGAGTGAAAGAGCAGTACTTC.

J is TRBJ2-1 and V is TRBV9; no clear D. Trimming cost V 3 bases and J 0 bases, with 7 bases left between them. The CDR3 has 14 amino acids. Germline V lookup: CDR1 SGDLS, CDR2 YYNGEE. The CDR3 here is CASSAGISYNEQFF. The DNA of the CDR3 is TGTGCCAGCAGCGCGGGCATCTCCTACAATGAGCAGTTCTTC. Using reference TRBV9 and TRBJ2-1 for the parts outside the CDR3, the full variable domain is DSGVTQTPKHLITATGQRVTLRCSPRSGDLSVYWYQQSLDQGLQFLIQYYNGEERAKGNILERFSAQQFPDLHSELNLSSLELGDSALYFCASSAGISYNEQFFGPGTRLTVL.